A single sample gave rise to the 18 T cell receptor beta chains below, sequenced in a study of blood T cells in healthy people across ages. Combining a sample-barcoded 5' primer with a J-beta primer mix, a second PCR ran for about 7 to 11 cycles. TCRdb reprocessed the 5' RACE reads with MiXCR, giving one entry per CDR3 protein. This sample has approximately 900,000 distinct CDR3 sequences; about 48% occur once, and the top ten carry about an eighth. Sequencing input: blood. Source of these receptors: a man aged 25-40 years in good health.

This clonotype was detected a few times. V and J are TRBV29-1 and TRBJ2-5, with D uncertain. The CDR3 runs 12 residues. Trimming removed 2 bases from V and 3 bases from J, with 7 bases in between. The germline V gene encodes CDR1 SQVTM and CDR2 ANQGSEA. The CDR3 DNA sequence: TGCAGCGTTGAAAGGGAAGAAGAGACCCAGTACTTC. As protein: CSVEREEETQYF.

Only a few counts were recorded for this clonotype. Here the CDR3 reads CASSVASGDAYEQYF. CDR3 coding DNA: TGTGCCAGCAGCGTTGCTAGCGGGGACGCCTACGAGCAGTACTTC. The V and J genes are TRBV9 and TRBJ2-7, with 9 bases that match TRBD2. With V trimmed by 2 bases and J by 2 bases, 5 bases remained unmatched. The CDR3 loop spans 15 amino acids. Germline CDR1 and CDR2: SGDLS and YYNGEE.

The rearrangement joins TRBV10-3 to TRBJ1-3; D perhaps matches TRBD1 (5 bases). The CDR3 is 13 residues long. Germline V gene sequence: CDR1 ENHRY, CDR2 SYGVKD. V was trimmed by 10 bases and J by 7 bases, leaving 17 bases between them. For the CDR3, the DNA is TGTGCCACCGGGGGGGATGTGAGGAACACCATATATTTT. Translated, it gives CATGGDVRNTIYF.

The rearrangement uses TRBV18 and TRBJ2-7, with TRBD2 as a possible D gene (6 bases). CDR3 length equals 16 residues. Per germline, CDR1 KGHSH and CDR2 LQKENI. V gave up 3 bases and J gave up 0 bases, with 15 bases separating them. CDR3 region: CASSPQRDSASYEQYF. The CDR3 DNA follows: TGTGCCAGCTCACCCCAAAGGGACTCTGCCTCCTACGAGCAGTACTTC.

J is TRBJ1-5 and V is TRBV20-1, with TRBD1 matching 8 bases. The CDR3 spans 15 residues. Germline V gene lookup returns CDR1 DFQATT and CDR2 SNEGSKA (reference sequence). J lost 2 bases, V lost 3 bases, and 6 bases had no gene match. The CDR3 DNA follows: TGCAGTGCTAGCAGGGGGCTTAAGGGCAATCAGCCCCAGCATTTT. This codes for CSASRGLKGNQPQHF.

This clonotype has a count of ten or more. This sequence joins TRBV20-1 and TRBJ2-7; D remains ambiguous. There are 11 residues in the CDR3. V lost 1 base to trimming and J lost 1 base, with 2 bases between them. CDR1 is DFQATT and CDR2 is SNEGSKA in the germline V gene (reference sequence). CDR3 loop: CSARASYEQYF. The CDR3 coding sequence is TGCAGTGCTAGAGCTTCCTACGAGCAGTACTTC.

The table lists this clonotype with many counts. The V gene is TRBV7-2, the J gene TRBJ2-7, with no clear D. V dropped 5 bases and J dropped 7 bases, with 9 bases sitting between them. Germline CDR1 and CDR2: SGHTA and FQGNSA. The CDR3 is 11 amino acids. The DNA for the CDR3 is TGTGCCAGCAGCCACGTAGGGGAGCAGTACTTC. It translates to CASSHVGEQYF. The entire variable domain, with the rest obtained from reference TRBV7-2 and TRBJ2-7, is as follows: GAGVSQSPSNKVTEKGKDVELRCDPISGHTALYWYRQSLGQGLEFLIYFQGNSAPDKSGLPSDRFSAERTGGSVSTLTIQRTQQEDSAVYLCASSHVGEQYFGPGTRLTVT.

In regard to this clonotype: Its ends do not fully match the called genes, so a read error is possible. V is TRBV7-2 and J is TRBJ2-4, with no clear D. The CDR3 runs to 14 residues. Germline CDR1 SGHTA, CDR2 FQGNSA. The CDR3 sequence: CASSLPLAKNTQYF. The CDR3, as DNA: TGTGCCAGCAGCTTACCCTTAGCCAAAAACACTCAGTACTTC.

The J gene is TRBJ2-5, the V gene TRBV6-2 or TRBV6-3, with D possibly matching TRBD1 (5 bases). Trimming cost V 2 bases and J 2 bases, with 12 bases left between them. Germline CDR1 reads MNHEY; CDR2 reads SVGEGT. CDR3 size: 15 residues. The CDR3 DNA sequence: TGTGCCAGCAGTTACCAGACAGTTACTCAAGAGACCCAGTACTTC. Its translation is CASSYQTVTQETQYF.

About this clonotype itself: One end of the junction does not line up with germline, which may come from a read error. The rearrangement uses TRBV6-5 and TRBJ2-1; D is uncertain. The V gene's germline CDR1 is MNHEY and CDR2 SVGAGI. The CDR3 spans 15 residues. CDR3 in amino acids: CASSSDGLSYNGQFF. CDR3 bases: TGTGCCAGCAGCTCTGACGGCCTCTCGTACAATGGGCAGTTCTTC.

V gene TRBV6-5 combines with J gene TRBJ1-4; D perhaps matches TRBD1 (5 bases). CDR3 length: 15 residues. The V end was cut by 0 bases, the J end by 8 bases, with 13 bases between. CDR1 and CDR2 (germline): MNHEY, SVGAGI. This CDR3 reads CASSYSWGEGEKLFF. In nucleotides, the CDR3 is TGTGCCAGCAGTTACTCGTGGGGGGAAGGGGAAAAACTGTTTTTT.

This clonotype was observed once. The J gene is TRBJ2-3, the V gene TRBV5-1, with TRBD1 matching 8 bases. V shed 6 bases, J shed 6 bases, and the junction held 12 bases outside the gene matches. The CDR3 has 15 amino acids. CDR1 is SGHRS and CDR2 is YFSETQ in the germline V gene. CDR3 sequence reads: CASNLGTGDLDTQYF. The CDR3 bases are TGCGCCAGCAATCTGGGGACAGGAGACCTTGATACGCAGTATTTT.

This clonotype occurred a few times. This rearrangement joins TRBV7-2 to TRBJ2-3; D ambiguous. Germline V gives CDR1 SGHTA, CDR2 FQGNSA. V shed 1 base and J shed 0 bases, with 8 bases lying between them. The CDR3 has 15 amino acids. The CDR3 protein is CASSLDHPSTDTQYF. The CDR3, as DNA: TGTGCCAGCAGCTTAGATCACCCCAGCACAGATACGCAGTATTTT.

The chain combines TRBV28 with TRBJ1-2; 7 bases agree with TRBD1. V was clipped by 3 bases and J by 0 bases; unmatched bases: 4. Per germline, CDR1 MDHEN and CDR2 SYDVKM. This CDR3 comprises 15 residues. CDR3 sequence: CASSFWGTANYGYTF. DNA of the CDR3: TGTGCCAGCAGTTTTTGGGGGACAGCTAACTATGGCTACACCTTC.

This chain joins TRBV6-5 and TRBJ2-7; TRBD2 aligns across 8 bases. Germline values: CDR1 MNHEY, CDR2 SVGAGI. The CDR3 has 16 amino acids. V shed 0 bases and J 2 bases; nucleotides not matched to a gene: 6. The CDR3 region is CASSYSKFGGAYEQYF. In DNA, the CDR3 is TGTGCCAGCAGTTACTCGAAATTCGGGGGGGCCTACGAGCAGTACTTC.

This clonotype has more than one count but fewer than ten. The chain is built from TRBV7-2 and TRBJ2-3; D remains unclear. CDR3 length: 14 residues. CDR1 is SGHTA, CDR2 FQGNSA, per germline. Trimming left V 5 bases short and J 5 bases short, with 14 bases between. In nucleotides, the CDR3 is TGTGCCAGCAGCCGACCCGGTTCTCAAGATACGCAGTATTTT. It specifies CASSRPGSQDTQYF.

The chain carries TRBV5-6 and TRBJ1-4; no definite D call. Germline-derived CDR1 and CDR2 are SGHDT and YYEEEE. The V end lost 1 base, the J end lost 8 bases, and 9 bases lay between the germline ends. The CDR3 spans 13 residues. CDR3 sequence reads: CASSLILEEKLFF. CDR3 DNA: TGTGCCAGCAGCTTGATTCTGGAGGAAAAACTGTTTTTT.

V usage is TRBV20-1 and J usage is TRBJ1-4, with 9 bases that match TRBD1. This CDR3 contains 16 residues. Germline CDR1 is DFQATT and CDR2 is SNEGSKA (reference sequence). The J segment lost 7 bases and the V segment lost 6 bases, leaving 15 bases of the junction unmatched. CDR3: CSAFPGGQGIGEKLFF. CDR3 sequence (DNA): TGCAGTGCCTTTCCGGGAGGACAGGGGATAGGTGAAAAACTGTTTTTT.